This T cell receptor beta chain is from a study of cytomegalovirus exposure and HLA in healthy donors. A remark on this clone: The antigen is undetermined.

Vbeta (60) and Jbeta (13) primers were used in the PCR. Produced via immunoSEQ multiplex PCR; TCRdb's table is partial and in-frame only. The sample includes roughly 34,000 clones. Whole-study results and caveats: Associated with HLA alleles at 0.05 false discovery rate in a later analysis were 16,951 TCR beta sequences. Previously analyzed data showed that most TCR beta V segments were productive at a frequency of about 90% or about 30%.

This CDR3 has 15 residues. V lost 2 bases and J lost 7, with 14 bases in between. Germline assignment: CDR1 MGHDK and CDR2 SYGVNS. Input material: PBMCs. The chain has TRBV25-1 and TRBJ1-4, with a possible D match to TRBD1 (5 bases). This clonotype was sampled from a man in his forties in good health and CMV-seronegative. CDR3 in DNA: TGTGCCAGCAGTGAAGAAAGGGGACTCGGTGAAAAACTGTTTTTT. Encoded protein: CASSEERGLGEKLFF.